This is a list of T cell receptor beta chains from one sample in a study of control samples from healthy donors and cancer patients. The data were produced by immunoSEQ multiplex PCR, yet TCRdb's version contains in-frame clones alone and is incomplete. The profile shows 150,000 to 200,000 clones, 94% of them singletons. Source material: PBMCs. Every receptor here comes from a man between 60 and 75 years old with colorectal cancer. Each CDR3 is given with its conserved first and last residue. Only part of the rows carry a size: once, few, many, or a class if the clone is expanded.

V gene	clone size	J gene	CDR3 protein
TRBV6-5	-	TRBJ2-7	CASKGPNSGEQYF
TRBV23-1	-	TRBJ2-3	CASSRHLVGDTQYF
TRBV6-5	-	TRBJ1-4	CASSYGSSVGGEKLFF
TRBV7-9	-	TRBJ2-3	CASSVRDLPTGTQYF
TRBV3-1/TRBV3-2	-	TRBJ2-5	CASSQSSWTQETQYF
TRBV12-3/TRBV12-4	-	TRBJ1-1	CASRPDRALSAFF
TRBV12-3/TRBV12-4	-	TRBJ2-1	CASKQGPVEQFF
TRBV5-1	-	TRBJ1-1	CASSLGSLNTEAFF
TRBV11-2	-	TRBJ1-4	CASRRQGGTIEKLFF
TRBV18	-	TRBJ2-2	CASSPGASTGELFF
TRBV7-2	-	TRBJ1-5	CASRTFSPAAQHF
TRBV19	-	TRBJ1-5	CASSIWGGPNDQPQHF
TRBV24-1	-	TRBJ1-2	CATSDFDPGQRGYGYTF
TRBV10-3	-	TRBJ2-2	CATEGGNTGELFF
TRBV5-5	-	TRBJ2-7	CASSLGTDWREQYF
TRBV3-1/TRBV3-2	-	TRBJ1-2	CASSLSGNYGYTF
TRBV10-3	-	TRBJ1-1	CAISESVGLNTEAFF
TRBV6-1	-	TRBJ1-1	CASSEGVGSEAFF
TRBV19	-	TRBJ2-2	CASSIPQTGTGELFF
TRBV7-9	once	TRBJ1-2	CASSLREYGYTF
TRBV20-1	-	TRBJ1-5	CSASGQGNQPQHF
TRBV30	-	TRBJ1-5	CAWSPVFGNQPQHF
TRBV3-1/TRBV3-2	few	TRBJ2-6	CASSQDRLRGRNSGANVLTF
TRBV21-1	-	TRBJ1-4	CASSIQGRGGEKLFF
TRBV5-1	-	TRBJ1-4	CASSLGVGEKLFF
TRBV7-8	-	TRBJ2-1	CASSLGPEFLSQFF
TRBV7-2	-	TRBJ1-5	CASSEPTEYNQPQHF
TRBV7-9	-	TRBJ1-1	CASSLADQRGFF
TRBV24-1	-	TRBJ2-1	CATSASKGAEQFF
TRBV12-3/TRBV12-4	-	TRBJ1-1	CASSPRRDTEAFF
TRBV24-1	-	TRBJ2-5	CATSTGLTQYF
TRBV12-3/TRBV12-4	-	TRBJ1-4	CASSLAVRGKLFF
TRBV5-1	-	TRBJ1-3	CASSLAPGVAGNTIYF
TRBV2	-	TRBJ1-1	CASSADRLNTEAFF
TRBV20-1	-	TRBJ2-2	CSASGDITNTGELFF
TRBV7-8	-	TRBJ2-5	CASSLGTSGGIQETQYF
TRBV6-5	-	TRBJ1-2	CASRLDRSYYGYTF
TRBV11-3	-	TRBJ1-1	CASSQEGADTEAFF
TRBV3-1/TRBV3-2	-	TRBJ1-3	CASSRGVGNTIYF
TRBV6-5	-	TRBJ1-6	CASSYQDPRNNSPLHF
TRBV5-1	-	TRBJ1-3	CASSGQGLGSGNTIYF
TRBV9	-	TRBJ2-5	CASSLYASGGTETQYF
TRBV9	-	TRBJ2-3	CASSVAGSGVFDTQYF
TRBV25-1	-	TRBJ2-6	CAPRAGICSGANVLTF
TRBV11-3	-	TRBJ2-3	CASRGREADTQYF
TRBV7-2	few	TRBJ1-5	CAINPAGDLNQPQHF